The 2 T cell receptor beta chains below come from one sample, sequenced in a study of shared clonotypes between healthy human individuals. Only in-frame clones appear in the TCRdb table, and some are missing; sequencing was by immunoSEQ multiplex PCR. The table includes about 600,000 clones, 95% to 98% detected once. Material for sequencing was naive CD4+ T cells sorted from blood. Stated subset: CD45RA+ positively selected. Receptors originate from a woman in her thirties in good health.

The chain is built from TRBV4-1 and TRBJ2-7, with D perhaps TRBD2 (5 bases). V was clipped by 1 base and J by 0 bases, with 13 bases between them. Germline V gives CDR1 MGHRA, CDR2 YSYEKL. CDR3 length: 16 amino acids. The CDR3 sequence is CASSQARTFSSYEQYF. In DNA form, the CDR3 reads TGCGCCAGCAGCCAAGCTCGGACTTTTAGCTCCTACGAGCAGTACTTC.

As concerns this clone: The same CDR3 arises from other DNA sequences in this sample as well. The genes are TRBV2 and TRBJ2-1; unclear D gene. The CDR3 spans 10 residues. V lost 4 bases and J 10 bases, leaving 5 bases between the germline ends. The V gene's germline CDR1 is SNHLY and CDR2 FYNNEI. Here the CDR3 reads CASSVTEQFF. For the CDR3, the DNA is TGTGCCAGCAGTGTTACGGAGCAGTTCTTC.